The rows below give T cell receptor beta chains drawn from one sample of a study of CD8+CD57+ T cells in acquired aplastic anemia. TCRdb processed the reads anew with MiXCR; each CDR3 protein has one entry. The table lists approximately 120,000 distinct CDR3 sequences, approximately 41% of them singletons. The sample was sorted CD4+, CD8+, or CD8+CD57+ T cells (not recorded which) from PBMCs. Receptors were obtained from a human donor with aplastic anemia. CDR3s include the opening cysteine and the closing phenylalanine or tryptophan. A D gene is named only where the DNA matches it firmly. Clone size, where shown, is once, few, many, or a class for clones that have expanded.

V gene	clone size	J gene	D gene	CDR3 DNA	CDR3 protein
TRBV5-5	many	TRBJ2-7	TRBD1	TGTGCCAGCAGCCTGACAGGGGAAGAGCAGTACTTC	CASSLTGEEQYF
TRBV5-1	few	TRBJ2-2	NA	TGCGCCAGCAGCTTCCAGACAGTGGCGAACACCGGGGAGCTGTTTTTT	CASSFQTVANTGELFF
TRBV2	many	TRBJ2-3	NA	TGTGCCAGCACCTACATGGGGGGCACAGATACGCAGTATTTT	CASTYMGGTDTQYF
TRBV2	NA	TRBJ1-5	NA	TGTGCCAGCGGAAGTCGAGGTAGCCAGCATTTT	CASGSRGSQHF
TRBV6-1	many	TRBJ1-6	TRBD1	TGTGCCAGCAGTACCTCCGGGACAGGGGGTAGTCGTTCACCCCTCCACTTT	CASSTSGTGGSRSPLHF
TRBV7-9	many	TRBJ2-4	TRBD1	TGTGCCAGCAGCGCGGGACAGGCAAACATTCAGTACTTC	CASSAGQANIQYF
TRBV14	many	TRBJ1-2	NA	TGTGCCAGCAGCCTCAGGGGTGTTAACTATGGCTACACCTTC	CASSLRGVNYGYTF
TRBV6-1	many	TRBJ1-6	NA	TGTGCCAGCAACCTAGGGGGGGGGAGTTCACCCCTCCACTTT	CASNLGGGSSPLHF
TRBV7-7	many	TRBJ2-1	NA	TGTGCCAGCAGTGAAGCAGAGGGTCCATATGAGCAGTTCTTC	CASSEAEGPYEQFF
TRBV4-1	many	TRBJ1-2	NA	TGCGCCAGCAGCCCCAGGGAGGGAGGCTATGGCTACACCTTC	CASSPREGGYGYTF
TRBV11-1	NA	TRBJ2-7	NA	TGTGCCAGCAGCCCAGACGGGGGGCAGAGGGCCTACGAGCAGTACTTC	CASSPDGGQRAYEQYF
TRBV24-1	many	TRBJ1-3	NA	TGTGCCACCAGTGACCCTCTAAACCCAAACACCATATATTTT	CATSDPLNPNTIYF
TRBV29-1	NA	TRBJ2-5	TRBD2	TGCAGCGTTGAAGATCGGCCAGCGGGAGGAGAGACCCAGTACTTC	CSVEDRPAGGETQYF
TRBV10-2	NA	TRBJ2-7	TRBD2	TGCGCCAGCAGTGGAGGGACTAACTACGAGCAGTACTTC	CASSGGTNYEQYF
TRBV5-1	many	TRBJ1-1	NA	TGCGCCAGCAGCTTGGCCTCCAGGGCCATGAACACTGAAGCTTTCTTT	CASSLASRAMNTEAFF
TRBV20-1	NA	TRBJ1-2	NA	TGCAGTGCTAGTGGGGTAGCGGACTATGGCTACACCTTC	CSASGVADYGYTF
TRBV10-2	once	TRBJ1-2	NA	TGCGCCAGCAGGGGTGGTAACTATGGCTACACCTTC	CASRGGNYGYTF
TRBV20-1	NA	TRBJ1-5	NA	TGCAGTGCTAGCCCGGGCCTCAATCAGCCCCAGCATTTT	CSASPGLNQPQHF
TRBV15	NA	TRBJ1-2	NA	TGTGCCACCAGCAGAGAGGACACTGCTAACTATGGCTACACCTTC	CATSREDTANYGYTF
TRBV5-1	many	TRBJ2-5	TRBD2	TGCGCCAGCAGCTTGGGACCTAGCGGGGCGGGTGGAGAGACCCAGTACTTC	CASSLGPSGAGGETQYF
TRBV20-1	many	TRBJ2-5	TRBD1	TGCAGTGCATTCAGGGGGCAGGAGACCCAGTACTTC	CSAFRGQETQYF
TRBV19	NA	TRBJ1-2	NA	TGTGCCAGTAGTATGGGAGAGAACTATGGCTACACCTTC	CASSMGENYGYTF
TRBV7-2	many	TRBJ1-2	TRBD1	TGTGCCAGCAGCTTACAGGTGGCAGGGGGTGGCTACACCTTC	CASSLQVAGGGYTF
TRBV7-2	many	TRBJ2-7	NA	TGTGTCGGCAGCTCCTCCTACGAGCAGTACTTC	CVGSSSYEQYF
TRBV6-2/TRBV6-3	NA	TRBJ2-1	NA	TGTGCCAGCAGTTACTGGTCGATGGTTGGCGGGACGCTGAACAATGAGCAGTTCTTC	CASSYWSMVGGTLNNEQFF
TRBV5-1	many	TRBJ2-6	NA	TGCGCCAGCAGCTTCCCGTCAACCAGGGGCTTCCTCTCTGGGGCCAACGTCCTGACTTTC	CASSFPSTRGFLSGANVLTF
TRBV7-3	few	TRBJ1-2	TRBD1	TGTGCCAGCAGCTGGGGAGGGGACAGGGGAAACTATGGCTACACCTTC	CASSWGGDRGNYGYTF
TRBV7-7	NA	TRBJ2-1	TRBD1	TGTGCTAGCCTCTACAGGGGCATTAACCGAGAGTTCTTC	CASLYRGINREFF
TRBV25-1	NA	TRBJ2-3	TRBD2	TGTGCCAGCAGTGCTAGACTAGCGGATACGCAGTATTTT	CASSARLADTQYF
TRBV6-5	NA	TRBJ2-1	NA	TGTGCCAGCAGTTCGGGACTCCATGACAATGAGCAGTTCTTC	CASSSGLHDNEQFF
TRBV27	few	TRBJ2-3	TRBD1	TGTGCCAGCAGTTTAGGGACAGGGAGCCCAGATACGCAGTATTTT	CASSLGTGSPDTQYF